This T cell receptor beta chain was documented in a study of beta chain features in type 1 diabetes. The study's findings and limits: The similarity of naive, central memory and Treg TCRB repertoires appeared greater among patients than among healthy donors. cDNA-based reads could over-represent cells with high TCR expression. Moderate yet significant TCRB CDR3 shortening was seen in Type 1 diabetes patients in all four CD4+ subsets.

About this clone: Its antigen remains unknown.

The CDR3 consists of 11 residues. Germline loops: CDR1 SGHRS, CDR2 YFSETQ. Trimming took off 3 bases at V and 8 bases at J, with 5 bases between the two ends. One heparinised draw of blood, averaging approximately 110 mL, came from each donor. CD4+ naive, central memory, regulatory and stem cell-like memory subsets were isolated by sorting on CD45RO/CCR7/CD25/CD127/CD95/CD27. Expressed TCRB transcripts were sequenced because the entire RNA isolate underwent reverse transcription. Profiled with immunoSEQ multiplex PCR; TCRdb holds only in-frame clones, not every one. The sample shows over 90,000 clones, under 30% of them seen only once.

This sequence originates from a woman aged 18 to 35 with type 1 diabetes. The chain uses TRBV5-1 and TRBJ2-2; D is uncertain. The sample taken for sequencing was central memory CD4+ T cells from blood. In DNA, the CDR3 is TGCGCCAGCAGCTATAGTGGGGAGCTGTTTTTT. Protein product: CASSYSGELFF.